The 13 T cell receptor beta chains listed next were all sequenced from one sample in a study of blood T cell repertoires in COVID-19. This table comes from immunoSEQ multiplex PCR, and its TCRdb copy is limited to in-frame clones, with some not included. Of tens of thousands of clones listed, approximately 86% are singletons. The sequenced sample was peripheral blood. These TCRs come from a man aged 55 to 69 with acute or convalescent COVID-19.

This clone turned up a few times. The chain is built from TRBV7-8 and TRBJ2-7, with D maybe TRBD2 (6 bases). V was cut by 5 bases and J by 4 bases, with 9 bases left in between. Germline V gene data show CDR1 as SGHVS and CDR2 as FQNEAQ. This CDR3 has 12 residues. The CDR3 bases are TGTGCCAGCAGCCCCCGGGGGTACGAGCAGTACTTC. The encoded protein is CASSPRGYEQYF.

This chain uses TRBV12-5 with TRBJ2-4; 8 bases are shared with TRBD2. V shed 2 bases and J 8 bases; nucleotides not matched to a gene: 8. The V gene's germline CDR1 is LGHNT and CDR2 FRNRAP. The CDR3 covers 15 residues. This CDR3 is CASGLRGLDTDIQYF. The DNA for the CDR3 is TGTGCTAGTGGTTTGAGGGGACTAGACACGGACATTCAGTACTTC. The variable domain in full, with the rest retrieved from reference TRBV12-5 and TRBJ2-4, is DARVTQTPRHKVTEMGQEVTMRCQPILGHNTVFWYRQTMMQGLELLAYFRNRAPLDDSGMPKDRFSAEMPDATLATLKIQPSEPRDSAVYFCASGLRGLDTDIQYFGAGTRLSVL.

The J gene is TRBJ1-5, the V gene TRBV18; maybe TRBD1 (5 bases). Between the trimmed V and J ends, which lost 1 base and 4 bases, there was a span of 8 bases. The germline V gene has CDR1 KGHSH and CDR2 LQKENI. The CDR3 length is 14 residues. The chain's CDR3 is CASSPRQQNQPQHF. Here the CDR3 DNA reads TGTGCCAGCTCACCACGACAGCAAAATCAGCCCCAGCATTTT.

This sequence joins TRBV12-3 or TRBV12-4 and TRBJ2-7; 8 positions agree with TRBD2. The CDR3 contains 13 residues. The trim removed 4 bases at V and 6 bases at J, leaving 5 bases unmatched. The CDR3 sequence is CASSSTGGAEQYF. CDR3 DNA sequence: TGTGCCAGCAGTTCTACCGGGGGGGCCGAGCAGTACTTC.

This clone appeared a single time. The chain has TRBV12-5 and TRBJ1-1; 10 bases are a match to TRBD1. J gave up 4 bases and V 5 bases, and 7 bases lay outside the gene matches. The CDR3 contains 15 residues. Germline loops: CDR1 LGHNT, CDR2 FRNRAP. In nucleotides, the CDR3 is TGTGCTAGTGGTGAAACGGGACAGGGGACCACTGAAGCTTTCTTT. It encodes CASGETGQGTTEAFF.

The genes are TRBV16 and TRBJ1-6; 8 nucleotides line up with TRBD1. Germline-derived CDR1 and CDR2 are KGHSY and FQNENV. With V trimmed by 0 bases and J by 9 bases, 10 bases remained unmatched. This CDR3 is 17 amino acids long. The CDR3 nucleotides read TGTGCCAGCAGCCAATCGGGGTCCGGACAGGGTAGTTCACCCCTCCACTTT. This encodes CASSQSGSGQGSSPLHF.

The chain employs TRBV7-6 and TRBJ2-2; TRBD2 agrees at 10 bases. Germline V gives CDR1 SGHVS, CDR2 FNYEAQ. V gave up 2 bases and J gave up 2 bases; unmatched junction bases: 11. The CDR3 sequence is 19 residues long. The CDR3 loop is CASSLRTSGVPPNTGELFF. In DNA form, the CDR3 reads TGTGCCAGCAGCTTACGGACTAGCGGAGTCCCCCCCAACACCGGGGAGCTGTTTTTT.

The J gene is TRBJ1-1, the V gene TRBV9; D uncertain. The CDR3 has 13 amino acids. V was clipped by 3 bases and J by 8 bases, with 14 bases between them. Germline loops: CDR1 SGDLS, CDR2 YYNGEE. CDR3 sequence reads: CASSAELLSEAFF. The CDR3 DNA is TGTGCCAGCAGCGCAGAGCTACTTAGCGAAGCTTTCTTT.

The chain links TRBV2 to TRBJ2-7, with D possibly matching TRBD2 (5 bases). Trimming took 1 base from V and 4 from J, leaving 11 bases between them. The CDR3 length is 14 residues. Germline V lookup: CDR1 SNHLY, CDR2 FYNNEI. CDR3 nucleotide sequence: TGTGCCAGCAGTGAAGGTGTGGGAGCTTACGAGCAGTACTTC. It yields the protein CASSEGVGAYEQYF.

This chain links TRBV9 with TRBJ2-1; 8 bases are a match to TRBD2. The germline CDR1 and CDR2 sequences are SGDLS and YYNGEE. V lost 3 bases to trimming and J lost 6 bases; unmatched junction nucleotides: 8. The CDR3 is 15 residues long. CDR3: CASSAHGGAGNEQFF. CDR3 bases: TGTGCCAGCAGCGCCCACGGGGGGGCGGGCAATGAGCAGTTCTTC.

The J gene is TRBJ1-5, the V gene TRBV27, with D perhaps TRBD1 (5 bases). This CDR3 spans 14 amino acids. Between the trimmed V and J ends, which lost 5 bases and 3 bases, there was a span of 11 bases. In germline, CDR1 is MNHEY, CDR2 SMNVEV (reference sequence). For the CDR3, the DNA is TGTGCCAGCAGTCGATGGGGCCCCAATCAGCCCCAGCATTTT. Translating gives CASSRWGPNQPQHF.

V gene TRBV6-4 combines with J gene TRBJ1-2; D is undetermined. This CDR3 has 12 amino acids. Per germline, CDR1 MRHNA and CDR2 SNTAGT. The V end was cut by 3 bases, the J end by 7 bases, with 9 bases between. The CDR3 DNA reads as TGTGCCAGCAGTGAACCTGGCCGTGGCTACACCTTC. It specifies CASSEPGRGYTF.

This chain uses TRBV20-1 with TRBJ2-5, with a tentative D call TRBD1 (6 bases). V was cut by 3 bases and J by 1 base, with 15 bases left in between. Germline V gene sequence: CDR1 DFQATT, CDR2 SNEGSKA (reference sequence). This CDR3 is 15 amino acids long. In nucleotides, the CDR3 is TGCAGTGCTAGTCCCGTGACAGGTACCCAAGAGACCCAGTACTTC. Protein product: CSASPVTGTQETQYF.